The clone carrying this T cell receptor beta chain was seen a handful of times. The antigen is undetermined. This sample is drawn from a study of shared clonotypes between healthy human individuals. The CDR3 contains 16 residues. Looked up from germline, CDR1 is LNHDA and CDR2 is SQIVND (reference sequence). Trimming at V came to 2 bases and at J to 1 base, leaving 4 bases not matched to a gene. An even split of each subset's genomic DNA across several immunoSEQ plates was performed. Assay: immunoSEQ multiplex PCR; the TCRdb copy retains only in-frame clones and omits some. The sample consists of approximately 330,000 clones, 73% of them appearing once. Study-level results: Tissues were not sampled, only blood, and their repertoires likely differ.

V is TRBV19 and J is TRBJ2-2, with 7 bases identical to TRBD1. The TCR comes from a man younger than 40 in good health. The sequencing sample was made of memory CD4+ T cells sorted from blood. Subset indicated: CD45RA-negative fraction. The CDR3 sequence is CASSIRGGMNTGELFF. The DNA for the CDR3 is TGTGCCAGTAGTATAAGAGGGGGCATGAACACCGGGGAGCTGTTTTTT.